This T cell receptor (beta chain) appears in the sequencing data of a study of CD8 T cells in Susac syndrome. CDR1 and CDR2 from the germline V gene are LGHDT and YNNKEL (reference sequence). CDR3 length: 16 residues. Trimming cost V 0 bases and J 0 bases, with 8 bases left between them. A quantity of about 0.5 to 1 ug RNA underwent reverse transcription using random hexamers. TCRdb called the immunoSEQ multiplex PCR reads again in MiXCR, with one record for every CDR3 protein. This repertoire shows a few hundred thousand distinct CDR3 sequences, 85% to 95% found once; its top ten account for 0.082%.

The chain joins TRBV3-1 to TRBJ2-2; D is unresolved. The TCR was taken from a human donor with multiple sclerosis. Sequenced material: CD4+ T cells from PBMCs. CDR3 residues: CASSQEPLANTGELFF. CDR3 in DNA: TGTGCCAGCAGCCAAGAGCCACTTGCGAACACCGGGGAGCTGTTTTTT.